These T cell receptor beta chains were read from a single sample in a study of blood T cell repertoires in COVID-19. TCRdb keeps only in-frame clones here, not all; method: immunoSEQ multiplex PCR. The sample consists of under 200,000 clones, about 86% of them appearing once. The source material was PBMCs or T cells enriched from blood (not recorded which). Receptor source: a man aged 45 to 65 who had recovered from COVID-19. Both conserved end residues are part of each CDR3. The D gene is left open where the match is weak. Only part of the rows carry a size: once, few, many, or a class if the clone is expanded.

TRBV15	TRBD1	once	TRBJ1-2	CATSRPGTGANYGYTF	TGTGCCACCAGCAGACCTGGGACAGGGGCTAACTATGGCTACACCTTC
TRBV11-2	-	-	TRBJ1-3	CASSRFGQGGNTIYF	TGTGCCAGCAGCAGATTCGGGCAGGGTGGAAACACCATATATTTT
TRBV2	-	-	TRBJ1-4	CASSARVEKLFF	TGTGCCAGCAGTGCCAGGGTTGAAAAACTGTTTTTT
TRBV12-5	TRBD1	-	TRBJ2-5	CASGRDRGGQETQYF	TGTGCTAGTGGCAGGGACAGGGGAGGCCAAGAGACCCAGTACTTC
TRBV5-5	-	-	TRBJ1-1	CASSLIQANTEAFF	TGTGCCAGCAGCTTGATCCAGGCAAACACTGAAGCTTTCTTT
TRBV20-1	-	-	TRBJ1-3	CSASPRSSGNTIYF	TGCAGTGCTAGTCCCAGAAGCTCTGGAAACACCATATATTTT
TRBV13	TRBD1	-	TRBJ2-7	CASSSRTGTYEQYF	TGTGCCAGCAGCTCCAGGACAGGAACCTACGAGCAGTACTTC
TRBV6-5	TRBD1	-	TRBJ2-7	CASTPDRGSYEQYF	TGTGCCAGCACCCCGGACAGGGGGTCATACGAGCAGTACTTC
TRBV6-5	-	-	TRBJ2-7	CASSGDSYEQYF	TGTGCCAGCTCGGGGGACTCCTACGAGCAGTACTTC
TRBV11-2	TRBD1	-	TRBJ2-1	CASSDKPGQGTLNEQFF	TGTGCCAGCAGCGACAAACCGGGACAGGGGACCTTAAATGAGCAGTTCTTC
TRBV5-1	TRBD1	-	TRBJ1-1	CASTRQGNTEAFF	TGCGCCAGCACCAGACAGGGGAACACTGAAGCTTTCTTT
TRBV2	-	once	TRBJ2-7	CAGSAAMMSSYEQYF	TGTGCCGGCAGCGCCGCGATGATGAGCTCCTACGAGCAGTACTTC
TRBV7-9	-	many	TRBJ2-1	CASGQSDYYNEQFF	TGTGCCAGCGGACAGAGCGACTACTACAATGAGCAGTTCTTC
TRBV7-9	-	-	TRBJ1-4	CASSLVPASNEKLFF	TGTGCCAGCAGCTTAGTGCCAGCTAGTAATGAAAAACTGTTTTTT
TRBV19	TRBD2	-	TRBJ2-7	CASSPGTSYEQYF	TGTGCCTCCTCTCCCGGGACTAGCTACGAGCAGTACTTC
TRBV29-1	-	-	TRBJ1-5	CSVAAGVSQPQHF	TGCAGCGTTGCGGCAGGGGTGAGTCAGCCCCAGCATTTT
TRBV3-1/TRBV3-2	TRBD1	-	TRBJ1-2	CASSQVTGDGYTF	TGTGCCAGCAGCCAAGTGACAGGGGACGGCTACACCTTC
TRBV2	-	-	TRBJ1-1	CASSKGTEAFF	TGTGCCAGCAGTAAGGGGACTGAAGCTTTCTTT
TRBV11-3	TRBD2	-	TRBJ2-1	CASSLGRLAGDYNEQFF	TGTGCCAGCAGCTTAGGTCGACTAGCGGGGGACTACAATGAGCAGTTCTTC
TRBV9	-	-	TRBJ1-3	CASSVGTGSSGNTIYF	TGTGCCAGCAGCGTAGGAACAGGGAGCTCTGGAAACACCATATATTTT
TRBV6-5	TRBD1	-	TRBJ2-7	CASRQGRSYEQYF	TGTGCCAGCAGACAGGGGCGTTCCTACGAGCAGTACTTC
TRBV19	TRBD1	-	TRBJ2-7	CASSLGQGAVEQYF	TGTGCCAGTAGTTTGGGACAGGGGGCGGTCGAGCAGTACTTC
TRBV5-1	TRBD2	-	TRBJ2-1	CASSLNGGTYNEQFF	TGCGCCAGCAGCTTAAACGGGGGGACCTACAATGAGCAGTTCTTC
TRBV3-1/TRBV3-2	-	-	TRBJ2-1	CASSQGSSGYNEQFF	TGTGCCAGCAGCCAAGGGTCATCGGGGTACAATGAGCAGTTCTTC
TRBV15	TRBD1	-	TRBJ1-4	CATSTRPGQGSTNEKLFF	TGTGCCACCAGCACCCGTCCGGGACAGGGGTCGACTAATGAAAAACTGTTTTTT
TRBV19	-	few	TRBJ1-5	CASSTNRINQPQHF	TGTGCCAGTAGCACCAACAGAATTAATCAGCCCCAGCATTTT
TRBV4-2	-	-	TRBJ2-5	CASSQGPSVGEETQYF	TGTGCCAGCAGCCAAGGACCTAGCGTGGGGGAAGAGACCCAGTACTTC
TRBV7-2	TRBD2	-	TRBJ2-5	CASSLERVGAGGLQETQYF	TGTGCCAGCAGCTTAGAGAGGGTGGGAGCGGGGGGCCTTCAAGAGACCCAGTACTTC
TRBV2	TRBD2	once	TRBJ2-1	CASSPSRGYDNEQFF	TGTGCCAGCAGTCCTTCGCGGGGGTACGACAATGAGCAGTTCTTC
TRBV6-6	TRBD1	-	TRBJ1-6	CASSPPGTGTSPLHF	TGTGCCAGCAGCCCGCCGGGGACAGGGACTTCACCCCTCCACTTT
TRBV5-1	TRBD1	-	TRBJ2-5	CASSLTGDGETQYF	TGCGCCAGCAGCTTGACAGGGGACGGGGAGACCCAGTACTTC